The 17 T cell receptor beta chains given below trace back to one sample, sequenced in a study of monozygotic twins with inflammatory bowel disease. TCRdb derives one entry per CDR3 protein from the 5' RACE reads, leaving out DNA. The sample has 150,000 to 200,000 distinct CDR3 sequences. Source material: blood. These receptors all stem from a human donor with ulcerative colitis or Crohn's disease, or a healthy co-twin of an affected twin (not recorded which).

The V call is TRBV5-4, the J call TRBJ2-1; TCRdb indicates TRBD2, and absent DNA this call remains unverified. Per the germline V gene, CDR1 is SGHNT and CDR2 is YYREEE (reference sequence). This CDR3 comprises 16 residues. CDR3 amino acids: CASSPGLAGVFNEQFF.

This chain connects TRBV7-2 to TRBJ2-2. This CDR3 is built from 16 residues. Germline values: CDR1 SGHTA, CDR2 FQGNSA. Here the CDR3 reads CASSLLGRKLGGELFF.

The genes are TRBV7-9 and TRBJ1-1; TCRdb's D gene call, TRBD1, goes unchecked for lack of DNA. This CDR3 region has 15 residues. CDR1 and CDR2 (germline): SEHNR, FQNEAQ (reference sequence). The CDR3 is CASRETGATNTEAFF.

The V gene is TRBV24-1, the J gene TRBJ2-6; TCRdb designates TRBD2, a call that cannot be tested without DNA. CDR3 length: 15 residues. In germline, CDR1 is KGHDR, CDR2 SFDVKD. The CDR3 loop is CATSLGGSGANVLTF.

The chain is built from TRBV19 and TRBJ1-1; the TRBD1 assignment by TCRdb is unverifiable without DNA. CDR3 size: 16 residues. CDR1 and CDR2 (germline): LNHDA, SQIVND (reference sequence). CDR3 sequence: CASSIGASGAWTEAFF.

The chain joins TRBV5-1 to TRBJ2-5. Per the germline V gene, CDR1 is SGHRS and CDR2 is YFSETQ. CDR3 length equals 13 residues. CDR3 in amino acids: CASSTDIRETQYF.

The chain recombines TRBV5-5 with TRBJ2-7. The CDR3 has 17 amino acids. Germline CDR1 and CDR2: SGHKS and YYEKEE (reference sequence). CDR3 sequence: CASSLVPLRTSTSEQYF.

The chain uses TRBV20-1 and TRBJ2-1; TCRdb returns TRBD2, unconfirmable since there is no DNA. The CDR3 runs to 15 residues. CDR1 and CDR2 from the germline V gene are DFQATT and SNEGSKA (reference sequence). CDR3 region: CSARDRGLIYNEQFF.

The chain's CDR3 is CASSFNSRGHQPQHF. The chain combines TRBV28 with TRBJ1-5. In germline, CDR1 is MDHEN, CDR2 SYDVKM. This CDR3 has 15 amino acids. Combining the CDR3 with reference TRBV28 and TRBJ1-5 gives the whole variable domain DVKVTQSSRYLVKRTGEKVFLECVQDMDHENMFWYRQDPGLGLRLIYFSYDVKMKEKGDIPEGYSVSREKKERFSLILESASTNQTSMYLCASSFNSRGHQPQHFGDGTRLSIL.

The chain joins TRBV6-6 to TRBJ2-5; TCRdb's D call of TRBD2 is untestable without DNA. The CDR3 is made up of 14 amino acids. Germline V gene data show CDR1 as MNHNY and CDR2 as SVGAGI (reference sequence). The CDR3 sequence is CASSYSKGGETQYF.

CDR3: CASTSDPGRGGTGELFF. This rearrangement joins TRBV5-5 to TRBJ2-2; TCRdb outputs TRBD1, but without DNA this stays unchecked. The CDR3 consists of 17 residues. In germline, CDR1 is SGHKS, CDR2 YYEKEE (reference sequence).

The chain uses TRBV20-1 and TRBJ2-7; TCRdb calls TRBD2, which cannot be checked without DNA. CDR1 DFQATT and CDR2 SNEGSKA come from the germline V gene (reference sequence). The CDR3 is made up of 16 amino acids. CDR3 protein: CSAREMAQVGGYEQYF.

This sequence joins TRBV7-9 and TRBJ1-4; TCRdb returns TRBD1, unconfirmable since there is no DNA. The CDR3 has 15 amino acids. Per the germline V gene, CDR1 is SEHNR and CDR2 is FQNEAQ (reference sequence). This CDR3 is CASSSPGTGEEKLFF.

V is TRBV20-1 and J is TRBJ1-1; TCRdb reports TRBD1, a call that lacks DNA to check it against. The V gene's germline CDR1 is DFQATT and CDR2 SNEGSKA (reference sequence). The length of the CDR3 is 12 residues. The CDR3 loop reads CSAIHRGGQAFF.

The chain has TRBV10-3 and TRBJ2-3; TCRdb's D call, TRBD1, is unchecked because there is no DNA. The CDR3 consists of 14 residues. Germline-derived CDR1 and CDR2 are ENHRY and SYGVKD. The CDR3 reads CAILPGTSTDTQYF.

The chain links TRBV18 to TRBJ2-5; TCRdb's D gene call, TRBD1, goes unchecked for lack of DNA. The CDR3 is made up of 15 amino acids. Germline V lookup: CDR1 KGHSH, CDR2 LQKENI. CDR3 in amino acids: CASSPLGQDIETQYF.

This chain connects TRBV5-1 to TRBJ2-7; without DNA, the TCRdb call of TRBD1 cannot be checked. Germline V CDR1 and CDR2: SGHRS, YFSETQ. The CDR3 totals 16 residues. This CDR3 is CASSSLDRAFTYEQYF.